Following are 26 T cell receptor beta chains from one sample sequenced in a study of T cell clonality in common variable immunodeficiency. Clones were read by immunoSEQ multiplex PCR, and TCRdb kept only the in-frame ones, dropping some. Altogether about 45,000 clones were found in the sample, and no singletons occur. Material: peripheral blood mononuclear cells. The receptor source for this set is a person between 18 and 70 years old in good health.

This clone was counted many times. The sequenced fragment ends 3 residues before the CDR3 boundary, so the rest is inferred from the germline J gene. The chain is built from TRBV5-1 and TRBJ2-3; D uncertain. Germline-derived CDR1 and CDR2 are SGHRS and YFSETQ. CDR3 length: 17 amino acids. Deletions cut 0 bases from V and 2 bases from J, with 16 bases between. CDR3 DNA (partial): TGCGCCAGCAGCTTGGTTGGCGGCAACTTCTACACAGATACG. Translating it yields CASSLVGGNFYTDT. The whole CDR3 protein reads CASSLVGGNFYTDTQYF. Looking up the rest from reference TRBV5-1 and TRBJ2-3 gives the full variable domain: KAGVTQTPRYLIKTRGQQVTLSCSPISGHRSVSWYQQTPGQGLQFLFEYFSETQRNKGNFPGRFSGRQFSNSRSEMNVSTLELGDSALYLCASSLVGGNFYTDTQYFGPGTRLTVL.

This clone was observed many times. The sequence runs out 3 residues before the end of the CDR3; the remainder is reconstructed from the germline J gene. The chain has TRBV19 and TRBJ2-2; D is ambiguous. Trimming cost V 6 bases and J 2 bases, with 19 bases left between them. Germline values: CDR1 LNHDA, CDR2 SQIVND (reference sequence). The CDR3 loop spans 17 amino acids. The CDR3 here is CASRKKNLQTNTGELFF. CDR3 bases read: TGTGCCAGTAGGAAGAAGAATTTACAGACAAACACCGGGGAG.

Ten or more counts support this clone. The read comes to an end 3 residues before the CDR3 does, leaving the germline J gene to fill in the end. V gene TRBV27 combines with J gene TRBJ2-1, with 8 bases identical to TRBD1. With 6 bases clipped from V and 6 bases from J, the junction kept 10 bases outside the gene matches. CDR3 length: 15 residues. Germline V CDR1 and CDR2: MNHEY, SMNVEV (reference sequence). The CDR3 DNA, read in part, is TGTGCCAGCAGGATCGGACAGGGAGGTATCAATGAG. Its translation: CASRIGQGGINE. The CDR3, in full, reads CASRIGQGGINEQFF.

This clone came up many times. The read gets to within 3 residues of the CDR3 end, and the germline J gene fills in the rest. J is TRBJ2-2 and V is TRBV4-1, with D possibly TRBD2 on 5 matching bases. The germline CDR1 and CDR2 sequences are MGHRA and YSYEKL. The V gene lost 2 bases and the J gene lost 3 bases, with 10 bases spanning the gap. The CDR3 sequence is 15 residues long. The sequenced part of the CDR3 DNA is TGCGCCAGCAGCCAAAGTCCGCGGGACACCGGGGAG. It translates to CASSQSPRDTGE. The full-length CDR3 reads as CASSQSPRDTGELFF.

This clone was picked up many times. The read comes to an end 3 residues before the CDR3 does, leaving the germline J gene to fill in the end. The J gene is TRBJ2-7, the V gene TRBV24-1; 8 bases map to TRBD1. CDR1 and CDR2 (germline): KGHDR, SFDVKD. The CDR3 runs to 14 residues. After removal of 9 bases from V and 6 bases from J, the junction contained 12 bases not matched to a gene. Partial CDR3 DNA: TGTGCCACCTTAGGGACAGGCCGTTTCTCCGAG. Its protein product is CATLGTGRFSE. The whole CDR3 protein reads CATLGTGRFSEQYF.

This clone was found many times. Incomplete CDR3 DNA: TGTGCCAGCAGCTTGGGGGCACAGCAACCT. Encoded protein: CASSLGAQQP. The entire CDR3 protein reads CASSLGAQQPYTF. The genes are TRBV5-4 and TRBJ1-2, with no clear D. The read gets to within 3 residues of the CDR3 end, and the germline J gene fills in the rest. Germline loops: CDR1 SGHNT, CDR2 YYREEE (reference sequence). This CDR3 has 13 amino acids.

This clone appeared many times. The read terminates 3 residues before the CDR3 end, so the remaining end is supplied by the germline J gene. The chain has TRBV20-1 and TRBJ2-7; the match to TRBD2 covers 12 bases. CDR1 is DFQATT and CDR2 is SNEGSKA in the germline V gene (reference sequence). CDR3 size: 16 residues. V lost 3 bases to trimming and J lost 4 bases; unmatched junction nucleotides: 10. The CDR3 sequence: CSASRPTSGSGYEQYF. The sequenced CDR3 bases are TGCAGTGCTAGCCGACCGACTAGCGGGAGTGGGTACGAG.

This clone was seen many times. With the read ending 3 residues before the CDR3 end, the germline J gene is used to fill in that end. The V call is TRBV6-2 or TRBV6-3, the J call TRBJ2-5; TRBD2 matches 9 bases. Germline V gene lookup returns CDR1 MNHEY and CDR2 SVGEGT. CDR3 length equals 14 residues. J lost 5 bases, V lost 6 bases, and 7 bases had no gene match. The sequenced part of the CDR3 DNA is TGTGCCAGCAGACAAGCGGGGGGTTGGGAGACC. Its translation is CASRQAGGWET. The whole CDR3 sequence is CASRQAGGWETQYF.

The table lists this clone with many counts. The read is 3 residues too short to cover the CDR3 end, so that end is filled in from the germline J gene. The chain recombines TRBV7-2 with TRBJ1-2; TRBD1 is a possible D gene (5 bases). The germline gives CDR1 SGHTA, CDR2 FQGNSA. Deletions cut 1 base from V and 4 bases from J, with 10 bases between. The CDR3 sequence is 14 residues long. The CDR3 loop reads CASSLERGFYGYTF. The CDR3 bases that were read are TGTGCCAGCAGCTTAGAGCGGGGCTTCTATGGC.

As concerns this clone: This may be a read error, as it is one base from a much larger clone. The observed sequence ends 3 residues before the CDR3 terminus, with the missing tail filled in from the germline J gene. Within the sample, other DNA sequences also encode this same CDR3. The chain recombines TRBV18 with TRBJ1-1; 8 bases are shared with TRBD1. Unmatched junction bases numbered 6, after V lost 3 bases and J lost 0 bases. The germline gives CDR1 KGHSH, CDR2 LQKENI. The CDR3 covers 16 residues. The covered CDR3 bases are TGTGCCAGCTCACCCCCCGGGACAGGCTTGAACACTGAA. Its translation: CASSPPGTGLNTE. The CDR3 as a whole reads CASSPPGTGLNTEAFF.

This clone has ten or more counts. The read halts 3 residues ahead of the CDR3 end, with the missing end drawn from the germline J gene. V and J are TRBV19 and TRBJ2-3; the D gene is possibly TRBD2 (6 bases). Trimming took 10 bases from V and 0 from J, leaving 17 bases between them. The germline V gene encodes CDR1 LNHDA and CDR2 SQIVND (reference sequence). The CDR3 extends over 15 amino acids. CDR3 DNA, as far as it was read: TGTGCCACGGACGGCGGAGGGGTCAGCACAGATACG. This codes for CATDGGGVSTDT. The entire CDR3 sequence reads CATDGGGVSTDTQYF.

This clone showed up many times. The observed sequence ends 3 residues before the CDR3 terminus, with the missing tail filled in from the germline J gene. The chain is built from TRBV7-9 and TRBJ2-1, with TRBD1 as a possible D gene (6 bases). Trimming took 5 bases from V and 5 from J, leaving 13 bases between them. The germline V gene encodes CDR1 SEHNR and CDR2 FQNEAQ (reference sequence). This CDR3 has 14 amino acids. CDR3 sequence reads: CASSRLGQNNEQFF. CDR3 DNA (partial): TGTGCCAGCAGCCGATTGGGACAAAACAATGAG.

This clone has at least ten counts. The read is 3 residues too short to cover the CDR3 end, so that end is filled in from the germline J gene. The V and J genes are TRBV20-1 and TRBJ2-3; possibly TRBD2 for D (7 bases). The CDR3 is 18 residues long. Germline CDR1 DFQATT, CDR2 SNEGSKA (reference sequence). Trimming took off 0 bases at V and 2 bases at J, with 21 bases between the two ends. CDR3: CSARDGGAAGVVTDTQYF. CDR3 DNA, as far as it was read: TGCAGTGCTAGAGATGGGGGGGCGGCGGGGGTCGTCACAGATACG.

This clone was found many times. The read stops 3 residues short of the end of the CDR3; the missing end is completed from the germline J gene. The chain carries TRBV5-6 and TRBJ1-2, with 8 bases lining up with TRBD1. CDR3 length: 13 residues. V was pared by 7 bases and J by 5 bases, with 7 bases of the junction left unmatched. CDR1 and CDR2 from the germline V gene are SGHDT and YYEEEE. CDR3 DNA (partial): TGTGCCAGCGGGGGGACAGGCAAATATGGC. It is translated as CASGGTGKYG. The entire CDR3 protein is CASGGTGKYGYTF.

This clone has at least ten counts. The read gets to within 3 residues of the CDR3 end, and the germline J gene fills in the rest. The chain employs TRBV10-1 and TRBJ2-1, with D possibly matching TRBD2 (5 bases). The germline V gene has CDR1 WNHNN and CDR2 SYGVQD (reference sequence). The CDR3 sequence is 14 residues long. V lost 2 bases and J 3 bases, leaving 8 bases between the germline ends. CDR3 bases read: TGCGCCAGCAGTGAGGCCCGGGGCTACAATGAG. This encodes CASSEARGYNE. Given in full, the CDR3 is CASSEARGYNEQFF.

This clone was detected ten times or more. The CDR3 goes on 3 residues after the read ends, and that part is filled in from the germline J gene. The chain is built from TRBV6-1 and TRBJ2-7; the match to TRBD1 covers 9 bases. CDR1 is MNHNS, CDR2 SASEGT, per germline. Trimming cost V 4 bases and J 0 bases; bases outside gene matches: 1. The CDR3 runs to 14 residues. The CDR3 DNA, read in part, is TGTGCCAGCAGTGCGACAGGGGGCTCCTACGAG. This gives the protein CASSATGGSYE. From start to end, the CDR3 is CASSATGGSYEQYF.

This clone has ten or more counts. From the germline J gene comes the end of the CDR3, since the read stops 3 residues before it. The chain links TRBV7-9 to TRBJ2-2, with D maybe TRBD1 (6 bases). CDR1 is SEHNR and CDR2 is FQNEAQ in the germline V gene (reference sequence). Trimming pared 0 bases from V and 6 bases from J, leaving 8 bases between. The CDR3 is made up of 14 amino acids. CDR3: CASSLANRAGELFF. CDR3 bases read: TGTGCCAGCAGCTTAGCGAACAGGGCCGGGGAG.

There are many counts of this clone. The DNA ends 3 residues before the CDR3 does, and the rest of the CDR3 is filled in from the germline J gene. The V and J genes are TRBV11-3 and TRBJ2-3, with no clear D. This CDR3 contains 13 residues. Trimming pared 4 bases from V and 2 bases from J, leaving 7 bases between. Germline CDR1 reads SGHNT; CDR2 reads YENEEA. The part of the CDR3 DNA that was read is TGTGCCAGCAGCTCAGGTGCCACAGATACG. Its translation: CASSSGATDT. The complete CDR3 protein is CASSSGATDTQYF.

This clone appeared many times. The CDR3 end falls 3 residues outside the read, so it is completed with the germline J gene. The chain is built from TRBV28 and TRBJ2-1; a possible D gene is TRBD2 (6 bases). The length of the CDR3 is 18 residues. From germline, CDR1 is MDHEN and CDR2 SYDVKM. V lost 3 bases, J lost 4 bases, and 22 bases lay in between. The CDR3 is CASSFLVSLLAGYNEQFF. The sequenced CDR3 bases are TGTGCCAGCAGTTTCCTCGTTTCCCTCTTGGCGGGATACAATGAG. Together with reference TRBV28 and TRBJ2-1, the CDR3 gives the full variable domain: DVKVTQSSRYLVKRTGEKVFLECVQDMDHENMFWYRQDPGLGLRLIYFSYDVKMKEKGDIPEGYSVSREKKERFSLILESASTNQTSMYLCASSFLVSLLAGYNEQFFGPGTRLTVL.

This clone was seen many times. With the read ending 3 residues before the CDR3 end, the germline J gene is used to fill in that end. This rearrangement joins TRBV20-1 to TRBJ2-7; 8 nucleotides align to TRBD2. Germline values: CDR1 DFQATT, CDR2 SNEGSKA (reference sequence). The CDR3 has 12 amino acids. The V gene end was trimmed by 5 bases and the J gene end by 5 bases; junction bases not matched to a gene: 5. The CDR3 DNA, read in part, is TGCAGTGCTCTCCCGGGGGGGCACGAG. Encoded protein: CSALPGGHE. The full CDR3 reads CSALPGGHEQYF.

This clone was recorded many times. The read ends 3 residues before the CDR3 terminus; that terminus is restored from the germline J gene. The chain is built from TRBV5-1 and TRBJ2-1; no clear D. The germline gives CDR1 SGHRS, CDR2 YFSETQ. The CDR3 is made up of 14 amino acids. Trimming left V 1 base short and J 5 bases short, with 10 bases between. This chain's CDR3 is CASSLIQTNNEQFF. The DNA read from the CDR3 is TGCGCCAGCAGCTTGATACAGACGAACAATGAG. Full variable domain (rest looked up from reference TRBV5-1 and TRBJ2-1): KAGVTQTPRYLIKTRGQQVTLSCSPISGHRSVSWYQQTPGQGLQFLFEYFSETQRNKGNFPGRFSGRQFSNSRSEMNVSTLELGDSALYLCASSLIQTNNEQFFGPGTRLTVL.

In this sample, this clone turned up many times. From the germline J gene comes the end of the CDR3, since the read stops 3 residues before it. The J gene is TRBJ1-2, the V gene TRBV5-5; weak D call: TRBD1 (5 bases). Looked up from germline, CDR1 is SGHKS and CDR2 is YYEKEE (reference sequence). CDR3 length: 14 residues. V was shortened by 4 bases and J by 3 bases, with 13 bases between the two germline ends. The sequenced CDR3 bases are TGTGCCAGCAGCCCTTGGGGCCAGGACTATGGC. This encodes CASSPWGQDYG. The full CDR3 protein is CASSPWGQDYGYTF.

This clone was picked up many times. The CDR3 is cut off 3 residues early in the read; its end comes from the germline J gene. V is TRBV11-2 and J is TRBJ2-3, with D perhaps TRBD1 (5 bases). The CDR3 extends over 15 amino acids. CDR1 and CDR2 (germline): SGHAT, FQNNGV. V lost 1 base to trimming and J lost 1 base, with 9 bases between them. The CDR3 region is CASSLGGFGTDTQYF. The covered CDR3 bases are TGTGCCAGCAGCTTAGGGGGCTTCGGCACAGATACG.

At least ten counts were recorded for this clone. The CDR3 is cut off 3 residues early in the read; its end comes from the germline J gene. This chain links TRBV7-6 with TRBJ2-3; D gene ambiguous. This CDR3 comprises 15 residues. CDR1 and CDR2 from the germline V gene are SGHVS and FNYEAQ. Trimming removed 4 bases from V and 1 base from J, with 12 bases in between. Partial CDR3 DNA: TGTGCCAGCAGCTCCCCGGGTTGGGGCACAGATACG. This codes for CASSSPGWGTDT. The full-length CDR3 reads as CASSSPGWGTDTQYF.

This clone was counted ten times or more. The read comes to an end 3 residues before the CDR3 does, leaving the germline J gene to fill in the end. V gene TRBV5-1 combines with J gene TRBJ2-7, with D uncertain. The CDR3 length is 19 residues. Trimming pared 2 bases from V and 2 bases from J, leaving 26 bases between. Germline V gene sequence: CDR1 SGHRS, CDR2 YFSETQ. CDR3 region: CASSFGYPDGTQSAYEQYF. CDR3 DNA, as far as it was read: TGCGCCAGCAGCTTCGGGTACCCAGACGGAACGCAGAGTGCCTACGAG.

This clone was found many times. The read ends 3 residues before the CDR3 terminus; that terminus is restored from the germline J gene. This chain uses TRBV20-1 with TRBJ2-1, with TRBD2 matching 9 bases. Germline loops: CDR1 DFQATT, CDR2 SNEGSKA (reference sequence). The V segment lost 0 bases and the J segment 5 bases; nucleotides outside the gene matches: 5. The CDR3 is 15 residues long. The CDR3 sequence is CSARDLGTSNNEQFF. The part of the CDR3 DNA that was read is TGCAGTGCTAGAGATCTCGGGACTAGCAACAATGAG.